This is a list of T cell receptor beta chains from one sample in a study of shared clonotypes between healthy human individuals. The table came from immunoSEQ multiplex PCR; TCRdb's copy has only in-frame clones and leaves some out. The table includes about 2 million clones, roughly 95% detected once. Sequencing was performed on naive CD8+ T cells sorted from blood. These receptors were obtained from a man aged 18 to 30 in good health. Both conserved end residues are part of each CDR3.

TRBV9	12	TRBJ2-2	CASSTIPGELFF
TRBV6-5	15	TRBJ1-2	CASSYSWGADYGYTF
TRBV5-6	15	TRBJ1-1	CASSTGQGSYTEAFF
TRBV7-9	16	TRBJ1-3	CASSYVPGAGGNTIYF
TRBV5-1	17	TRBJ1-1	CASRGQGPVHLNTEAFF
TRBV7-6	11	TRBJ2-2	CASSFYGELFF
TRBV4-1	16	TRBJ2-2	CASSQDFGGRTGELFF
TRBV15	13	TRBJ2-7	CATSRDRSVEQYF
TRBV6-5	14	TRBJ2-7	CASQPSGSLDEQYF
TRBV30	15	TRBJ2-7	CAWSIPRQGAHEQYF
TRBV10-2	11	TRBJ1-1	CASTENTEAFF
TRBV7-9	14	TRBJ1-4	CASSFGDLNEKLFF
TRBV28	16	TRBJ1-2	CASSLSSGQGLYGYTF
TRBV29-1	15	TRBJ1-2	CSVADLTFADYGYTF
TRBV6-1	13	TRBJ2-5	CAVTGPYQETQYF
TRBV7-9	13	TRBJ2-7	CASSDRGSYEQYF
TRBV7-9	17	TRBJ2-2	CASSLAALRVDTGELFF
TRBV28	11	TRBJ2-7	CASSFRHEQYF
TRBV7-3	16	TRBJ2-1	CASSLKSGGLHNEQFF
TRBV18	12	TRBJ2-7	CASSPGTYEQYF
TRBV29-1	12	TRBJ1-2	CSVEGDGYGYTF
TRBV7-9	13	TRBJ2-5	CASSPGQQETQYF
TRBV6-5	15	TRBJ2-7	CASSYSSGLTSEQYF
TRBV2	15	TRBJ2-1	CATKPGSYPRDEQFF
TRBV11-2	17	TRBJ1-2	CASSLDVEGEGDYGYTF
TRBV7-9	17	TRBJ1-1	CASSLALGDRGNTEAFF
TRBV7-2	13	TRBJ2-7	CASSPEGSYEQYF
TRBV7-6	14	TRBJ2-7	CASSPGLASYEQYF
TRBV27	13	TRBJ2-3	CASSQGPTDTQYF
TRBV10-2	11	TRBJ2-7	CASSDSYEQYF
TRBV30	15	TRBJ2-1	CAWSGPASSYNEQFF
TRBV7-9	14	TRBJ2-3	CASSSGGDTDTQYF
TRBV5-4	13	TRBJ2-2	CASSLAFTGELFF
TRBV9	12	TRBJ1-4	CASSADNEKLFF
TRBV13	16	TRBJ2-7	CASSVGEGGDHYEQYF
TRBV27	15	TRBJ2-7	CASRNRGEGSYEQYF